Listed below are T cell receptor beta chains from one sample, sequenced in a study of cytomegalovirus exposure and HLA in healthy donors. Measured with immunoSEQ multiplex PCR; TCRdb has only the in-frame clones, and not every one. The sample carries 150,000 to 200,000 clones, about 90% recorded once. The sample comprised PBMCs. Receptors originate from a woman under 30 in good health and CMV-seropositive. Each CDR3 is given with its conserved first and last residue. A D gene is named only where the DNA matches it firmly. Not every row has a clone size; where given, it reads once, few, many or a size class.

clone_size j_call v_call d_call cdr3_nt cdr3_aa
NA TRBJ1-2 TRBV6-4 NA TGTGCCAGCAGTGACCCGGACAGCACTTATGGCTACACCTTC CASSDPDSTYGYTF
once TRBJ2-3 TRBV7-9 NA TGTGCCAGCAGGACTAGCACAGATACGCAGTATTTT CASRTSTDTQYF
NA TRBJ2-5 TRBV2 TRBD2 TGTGCCAGCAGGGGGACTAGCGGGGGGCGCCCTCGTGATGGGACCCAGTACTTC CASRGTSGGRPRDGTQYF
NA TRBJ2-1 TRBV4-1 TRBD1 TGCGCCAGCAGCCAACCCATTCAATGGACAGGTTATAATGAGCAGTTCTTC CASSQPIQWTGYNEQFF
NA TRBJ2-7 TRBV10-2 TRBD1 TGCGCCAGCACCCCAAGCTGGGACAGGGAGGTCGAGCAGTACTTC CASTPSWDREVEQYF
NA TRBJ1-1 TRBV11-1 NA TGTGCCAGCAGCGTAAAAATGAACACTGAAGCTTTCTTT CASSVKMNTEAFF
once TRBJ2-7 TRBV7-2 TRBD2 TGTGCCAGCAGCGCTAGCGGGAGCTACGAGCAGTACTTC CASSASGSYEQYF
once TRBJ2-3 TRBV6-5 NA TGTGCCAGCAGGACGACAGGGAGGACAGATACGCAGTATTTT CASRTTGRTDTQYF
NA TRBJ1-2 TRBV29-1 NA TGCAGCGCAACGTTAGGGGCAGATAACTATGGCTACACCTTC CSATLGADNYGYTF
NA TRBJ2-5 TRBV7-2 NA TGTGCCAGCAGCTTAGCGCTGCGGAGAGGGGGAGAGACCCAGTACTTC CASSLALRRGGETQYF
NA TRBJ1-6 TRBV11-2 NA TGTGCCAGCTCCTCCTCTGCAGGGGAAAATTCACCCCTCCACTTT CASSSSAGENSPLHF
once TRBJ1-6 TRBV11-2 NA TGTGCCAGCCAACGGCAGGGCAGCTCCTATAATTCACCCCTCCACTTT CASQRQGSSYNSPLHF
NA TRBJ2-7 TRBV2 TRBD1 TGTGCCAGCGGCGTTTCTCGGGACAGGGGACCGCACGAGCAGTACTTC CASGVSRDRGPHEQYF
NA TRBJ2-2 TRBV27 NA TGTGCCAGCAGTTTATCAGGCGGGACCGGGGAGCTGTTTTTT CASSLSGGTGELFF
once TRBJ1-1 TRBV15 NA TGTGCCACCAGCAGAGATCGAGTACTGAACACTGAAGCTTTCTTT CATSRDRVLNTEAFF
once TRBJ1-2 TRBV27 NA TGTGCCAGCAGGCTTCTAGGGGCGAACTATGGCTACACCTTC CASRLLGANYGYTF
NA TRBJ2-1 TRBV4-1 NA TGCGCCAGCCGAAATCCGTTAGAGGGCCATGAGCAGTTCTTC CASRNPLEGHEQFF
NA TRBJ1-2 TRBV2 NA TGTGCCAGCCCGACAGTGGACTATGGCTACACCTTC CASPTVDYGYTF
once TRBJ2-1 TRBV9 NA TGTGCCAGCAGTGACAAAGGGAGTACGGGGAACAATGAGCAGTTCTTC CASSDKGSTGNNEQFF
NA TRBJ2-1 TRBV13 TRBD1 TGTGCCAGCAGCTTTAAGACAGGGGGCGGGGGTGAGCAGTTCTTC CASSFKTGGGGEQFF
NA TRBJ2-5 TRBV7-6 NA TGTGCCGTGGGGCCGCAAGAGACCCAGTACTTC CAVGPQETQYF
NA TRBJ1-1 TRBV30 TRBD1 TGTGCCTGGAGTCAGGGGGGTAGCACTGAAGCTTTCTTT CAWSQGGSTEAFF
NA TRBJ1-4 TRBV6-5 TRBD1 TGTGCCAGCAGGCGGGACAGTGCAACTAATGAAAAACTGTTTTTT CASRRDSATNEKLFF
NA TRBJ1-4 TRBV19 TRBD1 TGTGCCAGCAGACAGGGGGATGCAACTAATGAAAAACTGTTTTTT CASRQGDATNEKLFF
NA TRBJ1-5 TRBV2 NA TGTGCCACACAGTTAGGAGGGAATCAGCCCCAGCATTTT CATQLGGNQPQHF